The present T cell receptor (beta chain) was sequenced within a study of T cells in Graves' hyperthyroidism and ophthalmopathy. At the level of the study: Sampling of peripheral blood happened at initial diagnosis, prior to any treatment.

Many counts were recorded for this clonotype. With 4 bases removed from V and 5 bases from J, the gap between germline ends came to 12 bases. CDR1 is SGDLS and CDR2 is YYNGEE in the germline V gene. The CDR3 length is 13 residues. TCR beta CDR3 region amplification was performed from RNA transcripts. Primed by the HTBI set, a first-round RT-PCR was run on the TCR CDR3. Each CDR3 protein gets one entry after TCRdb re-called the multiplex PCR reads with MiXCR. The table has about 280,000 distinct CDR3 sequences, less than 30% seen once. V gene TRBV9 combines with J gene TRBJ2-5, with no clear D. The sequence was collected from a man in his forties or fifties with Graves' hyperthyroidism that later progressed to Graves' ophthalmopathy. Sample: blood. CDR3 in amino acids: CASSPPGRETQYF. Here the CDR3 DNA reads TGTGCCAGCAGCCCACCTGGACGTGAGACCCAGTACTTC. Based on the CDR3 plus reference TRBV9 and TRBJ2-5, the full variable domain is DSGVTQTPKHLITATGQRVTLRCSPRSGDLSVYWYQQSLDQGLQFLIQYYNGEERAKGNILERFSAQQFPDLHSELNLSSLELGDSALYFCASSPPGRETQYFGPGTRLLVL.